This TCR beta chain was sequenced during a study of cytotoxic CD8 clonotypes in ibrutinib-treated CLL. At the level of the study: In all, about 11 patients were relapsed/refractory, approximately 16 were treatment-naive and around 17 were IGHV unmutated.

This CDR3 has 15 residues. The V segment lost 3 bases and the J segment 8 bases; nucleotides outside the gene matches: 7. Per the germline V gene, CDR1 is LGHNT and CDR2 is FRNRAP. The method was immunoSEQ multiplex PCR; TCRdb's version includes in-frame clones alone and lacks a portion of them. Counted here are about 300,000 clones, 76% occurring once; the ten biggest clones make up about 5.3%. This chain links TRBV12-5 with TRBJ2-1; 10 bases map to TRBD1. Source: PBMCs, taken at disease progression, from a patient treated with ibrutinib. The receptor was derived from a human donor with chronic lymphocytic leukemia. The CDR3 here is CASGLDRGRGDEQFF. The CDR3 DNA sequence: TGTGCTAGTGGTTTAGACAGGGGGCGCGGTGATGAGCAGTTCTTC.